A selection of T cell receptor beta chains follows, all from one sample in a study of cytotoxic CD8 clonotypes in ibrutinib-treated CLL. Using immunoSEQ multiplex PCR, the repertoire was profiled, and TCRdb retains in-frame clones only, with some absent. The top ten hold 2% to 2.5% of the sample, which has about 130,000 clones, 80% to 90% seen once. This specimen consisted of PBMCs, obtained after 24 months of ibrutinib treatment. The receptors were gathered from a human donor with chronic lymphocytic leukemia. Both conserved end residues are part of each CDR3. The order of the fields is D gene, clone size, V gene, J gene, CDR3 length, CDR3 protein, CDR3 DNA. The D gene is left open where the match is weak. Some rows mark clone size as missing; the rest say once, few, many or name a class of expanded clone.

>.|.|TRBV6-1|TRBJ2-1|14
CASRRTIDDNEQFF
TGTGCCAGCAGGAGGACTATCGATGACAATGAGCAGTTCTTC
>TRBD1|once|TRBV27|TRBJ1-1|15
CASSQDRPVNTEAFF
TGTGCCAGCAGTCAGGACAGGCCCGTGAACACTGAAGCTTTCTTT
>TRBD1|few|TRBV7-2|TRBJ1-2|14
CASSPGQGGRGYTF
TGTGCCAGCAGCCCGGGACAGGGTGGGAGAGGCTACACCTTC
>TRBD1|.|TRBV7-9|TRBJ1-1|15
CASSLWNRGGTEAFF
TGTGCCAGCAGCTTATGGAACAGGGGCGGCACTGAAGCTTTCTTT
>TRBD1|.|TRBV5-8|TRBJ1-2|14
CASRGDRGNYGYTF
TGTGCCAGCAGGGGAGACAGGGGCAACTATGGCTACACCTTC
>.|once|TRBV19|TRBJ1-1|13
CASSIAGQLRAFF
TGTGCCAGTAGTATTGCAGGACAGCTGAGAGCTTTCTTT
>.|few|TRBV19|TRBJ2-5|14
CASSIQGFQETQYF
TGTGCCAGTAGTATTCAGGGCTTCCAAGAGACCCAGTACTTC
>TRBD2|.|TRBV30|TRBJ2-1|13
CAWSPFVAGVQFF
TGTGCCTGGAGCCCATTCGTAGCGGGGGTGCAGTTCTTC
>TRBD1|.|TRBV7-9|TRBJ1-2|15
CASSSQGTGDYGYTF
TGTGCCAGCAGCTCACAAGGGACAGGGGACTATGGCTACACCTTC
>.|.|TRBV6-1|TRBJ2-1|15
CASSEQSMGYNEQFF
TGTGCCAGCAGTGAACAGTCGATGGGCTACAATGAGCAGTTCTTC
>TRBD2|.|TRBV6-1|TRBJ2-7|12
CASRTGLGEQYF
TGTGCCAGCAGGACGGGACTAGGCGAGCAGTACTTC
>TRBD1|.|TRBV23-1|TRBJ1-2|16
CASSQPKTGNLYGYTF
TGCGCCAGCAGTCAACCGAAGACAGGGAACCTCTATGGCTACACCTTC
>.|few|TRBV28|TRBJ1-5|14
CASSDRYSNQPQHF
TGTGCCAGCAGCGACAGATATAGCAATCAGCCCCAGCATTTT
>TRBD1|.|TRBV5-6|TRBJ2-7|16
CASIHRTGQRSYEQYF
TGTGCCAGCATCCACCGGACAGGGCAGAGGTCCTACGAGCAGTACTTC
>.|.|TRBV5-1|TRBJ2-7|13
CASSLFSQYEQYF
TGCGCCAGCAGCTTGTTCTCACAGTACGAGCAGTACTTC
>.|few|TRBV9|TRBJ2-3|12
CASSAFTDTQYF
TGTGCCAGCAGCGCATTCACAGATACGCAGTATTTT
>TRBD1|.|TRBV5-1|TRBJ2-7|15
CASSLGTGGGHEQYF
TGCGCCAGCAGCTTGGGGACAGGGGGCGGCCACGAGCAGTACTTC
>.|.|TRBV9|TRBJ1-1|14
CASSVDPMNTEAFF
TGTGCCAGCAGCGTCGACCCGATGAACACTGAAGCTTTCTTT
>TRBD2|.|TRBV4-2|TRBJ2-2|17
CASSQDRGLAGAGELFF
TGTGCCAGCAGCCAAGATAGGGGTCTAGCGGGGGCCGGGGAGCTGTTTTTT
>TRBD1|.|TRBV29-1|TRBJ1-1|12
CSAGTGNTEAFF
TGCAGCGCGGGGACAGGGAATACTGAAGCTTTCTTT